This T cell receptor (beta chain) was sequenced in a study of blood T cell repertoires in COVID-19. Clones were sequenced by immunoSEQ multiplex PCR, and TCRdb holds only the in-frame ones, with some missing. Here the sample spans around 100,000 clones, 75% to 90% being singletons. Sequencing was done on a sample of peripheral blood. The clonotype comes from a human donor in a cohort sampled during active COVID-19.

The DNA for the CDR3 is TGTGCCAGCACGTCCCAGGGCTCCTATAATTCACCCCTCCACTTT. Translated, it gives CASTSQGSYNSPLHF. This sequence joins TRBV5-4 and TRBJ1-6; perhaps TRBD1 as D (5 bases). Germline loops: CDR1 SGHNT, CDR2 YYREEE (reference sequence). Trimming took 6 bases from V and 0 from J, leaving 10 bases between them. This CDR3 contains 15 residues.